This T cell receptor (beta chain) was identified during a study of OX40 agonist ivuxolimab in advanced cancers. Across the study: Cancers in dose escalation were hepatocellular, melanoma, renal cell and head and neck.

The germline V and J ends were trimmed by 4 bases and 4 bases, with 17 bases remaining between them. Germline values: CDR1 SGHNT, CDR2 YYREEE (reference sequence). This CDR3 is 15 amino acids long. TCRdb keeps only in-frame clones here, not all; method: immunoSEQ multiplex PCR. The data show 68,000 or so clones, roughly 89% seen once. V usage is TRBV5-4 and J usage is TRBJ1-2; D unresolved. The sequencing used CD4+ or CD8+ T cells sorted from blood, collected in a trial of the OX40 agonist ivuxolimab. The TCR comes from an adult with an advanced solid tumor such as melanoma, head and neck, liver or kidney cancer. CDR3 in DNA: TGTGCCAGCAGCCCCGACCCAAACGCGGGCTATGGCTACACCTTC. Encoded protein: CASSPDPNAGYGYTF.